The source of this T cell receptor beta chain is a study of shared clonotypes between healthy human individuals. Study overall: Contributing individuals were a couple of females and three males aged 18 to 49. Findings and limits, study-wide: Depth was large, yet rarefaction showed that sorted-subset sequencing was incomplete.

Samples underwent the assay at deep level. For each subset, genomic DNA was distributed in equal portions over several immunoSEQ plates. Sequencing used immunoSEQ multiplex PCR; TCRdb keeps in-frame clones, though not all of them. The table records approximately 400,000 clones, around 96% of them present only once. As to this clone: What it recognizes is unknown.

This CDR3 has 16 amino acids. V lost 1 base, J lost 0 bases, and 9 bases lay in between. The germline V gene has CDR1 LGHNA and CDR2 YNFKEQ. V is TRBV4-2 and J is TRBJ2-2; D not certain. This clonotype was obtained from a man aged 25-45 years in good health. The specimen sequenced was memory CD8+ T cells sorted from blood. The subset denotes: CD45RO+ cells pooled with CCR7-negative TemRA cells. CDR3 loop: CASSQVLTANTGELFF. The CDR3 DNA sequence: TGTGCCAGCAGCCAAGTCCTAACAGCGAACACCGGGGAGCTGTTTTTT.